The 8 T cell receptor beta chains below all came from one sample that was sequenced in a study of PD-1 blockade in mismatch repair-deficient tumors. The table came from immunoSEQ multiplex PCR; TCRdb's copy has only in-frame clones and leaves some out. The sample lists approximately 79,000 clones, approximately 80% occurring once. The specimen was peripheral blood, collected 44 weeks after starting pembrolizumab. The origin of the receptors is an adult with mismatch repair-deficient cancer.

The chain combines TRBV7-9 with TRBJ2-1; possible D gene TRBD1, 5 bases. V was clipped by 2 bases and J by 9 bases, with 14 bases between them. Germline loops: CDR1 SEHNR, CDR2 FQNEAQ (reference sequence). The CDR3 runs to 14 residues. The CDR3 region is CASSLNGQATEQFF. Here the CDR3 DNA reads TGTGCCAGCAGCTTAAACGGACAAGCGACTGAGCAGTTCTTC.

The chain carries TRBV7-9 and TRBJ2-3, with 8 bases aligning to TRBD1. This CDR3 spans 17 amino acids. Germline V gene lookup returns CDR1 SEHNR and CDR2 FQNEAQ (reference sequence). The trim removed 0 bases at V and 2 bases at J, leaving 7 bases unmatched. The CDR3, as DNA: TGTGCCAGCAGCTTAGCTTTTCAGGACAGGGACACAGATACGCAGTATTTT. Protein sequence: CASSLAFQDRDTDTQYF.

J is TRBJ2-2 and V is TRBV19, with D hard to call. The CDR3 totals 15 residues. Trimming took off 4 bases at V and 7 bases at J, with 16 bases between the two ends. The V gene's germline CDR1 is LNHDA and CDR2 SQIVND (reference sequence). The CDR3 loop is CASSSSHFPNGELFF. For the CDR3, the DNA is TGTGCCAGTAGTAGTAGTCACTTTCCGAACGGGGAGCTGTTTTTT.

The V and J genes are TRBV30 and TRBJ1-3; D is unclear. CDR3 length: 15 residues. Germline V lookup: CDR1 GTSNPN, CDR2 SVGIG (reference sequence). With 2 bases removed from V and 0 bases from J, the gap between germline ends came to 11 bases. CDR3 nucleotides: TGTGCCTGGAGTTTTGGTACTAACTCTGGAAACACCATATATTTT. Translated, it gives CAWSFGTNSGNTIYF.

The chain is built from TRBV7-9 and TRBJ1-1; D is unclear. Germline CDR1 and CDR2: SEHNR and FQNEAQ (reference sequence). V lost 4 bases and J 0 bases, leaving 9 bases between the germline ends. The CDR3 contains 14 residues. The DNA for the CDR3 is TGTGCCAGCAGCTCCCTACAGATGAACACTGAAGCTTTCTTT. Residues: CASSSLQMNTEAFF.

The CDR3 nucleotides are TGTGCCAGCAGCAAAGGGCTTGAGGTCGGGGAGCTGTTTTTT. It encodes CASSKGLEVGELFF. V and J are TRBV9 and TRBJ2-2; no clear D gene. The CDR3 has 14 residues. CDR1 is SGDLS, CDR2 YYNGEE, per germline. The V end was cut by 4 bases, the J end by 7 bases, with 14 bases between.

V and J are TRBV21-1 and TRBJ2-2; the tabulated D call, TRBD2, remains unverified against the DNA. TRBV21-1 counts as a pseudogene. This CDR3 spans 18 amino acids. CDR3 in DNA: TGTGCCAGCAGCAAAGCGAATAGCGGGAGGGTGTACACCGGGGAGCTGTTTTTT. Amino acids: CASSKANSGRVYTGELFF.

The rearrangement joins TRBV28 to TRBJ1-3; TRBD1 matches 7 bases. The CDR3 is 15 residues long. Per the germline V gene, CDR1 is MDHEN and CDR2 is SYDVKM. Trimming cost V 5 bases and J 2 bases; bases outside gene matches: 6. CDR3 residues: CASSRTGGTGNTIYF. In DNA, the CDR3 is TGTGCCAGCAGTCGGACAGGAGGGACTGGAAACACCATATATTTT.